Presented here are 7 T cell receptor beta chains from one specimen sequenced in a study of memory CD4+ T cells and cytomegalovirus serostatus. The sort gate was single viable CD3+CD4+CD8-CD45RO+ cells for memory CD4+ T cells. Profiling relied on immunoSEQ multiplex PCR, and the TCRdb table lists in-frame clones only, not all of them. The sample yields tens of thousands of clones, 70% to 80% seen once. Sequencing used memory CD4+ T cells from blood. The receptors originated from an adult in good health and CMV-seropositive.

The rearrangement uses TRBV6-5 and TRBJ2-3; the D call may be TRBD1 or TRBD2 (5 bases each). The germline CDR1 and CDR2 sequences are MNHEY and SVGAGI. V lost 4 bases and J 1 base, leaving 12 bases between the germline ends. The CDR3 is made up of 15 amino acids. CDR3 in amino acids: CASSSRDPRTDTQYF. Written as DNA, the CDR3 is TGTGCCAGCAGTTCCCGGGACCCTCGCACAGATACGCAGTATTTT.

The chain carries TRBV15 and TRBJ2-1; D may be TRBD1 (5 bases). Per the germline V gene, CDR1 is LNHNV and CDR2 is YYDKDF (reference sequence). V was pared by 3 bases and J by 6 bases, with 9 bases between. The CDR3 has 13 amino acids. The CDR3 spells CATSRTVTNEQFF. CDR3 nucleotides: TGTGCCACCAGCAGGACAGTAACCAATGAGCAGTTCTTC.

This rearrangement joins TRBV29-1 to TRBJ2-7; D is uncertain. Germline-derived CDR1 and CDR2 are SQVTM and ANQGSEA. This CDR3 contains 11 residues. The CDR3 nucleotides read TGCAGTTTCATTTACACGGGCGAGCAGTACTTC. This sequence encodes CSFIYTGEQYF.

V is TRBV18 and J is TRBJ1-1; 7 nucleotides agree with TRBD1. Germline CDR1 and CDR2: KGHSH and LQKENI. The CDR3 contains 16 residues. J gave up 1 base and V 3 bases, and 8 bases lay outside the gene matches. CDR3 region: CASSPRQGQRNTEAFF. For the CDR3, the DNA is TGTGCCAGCTCACCCCGACAGGGTCAAAGGAACACTGAAGCTTTCTTT.

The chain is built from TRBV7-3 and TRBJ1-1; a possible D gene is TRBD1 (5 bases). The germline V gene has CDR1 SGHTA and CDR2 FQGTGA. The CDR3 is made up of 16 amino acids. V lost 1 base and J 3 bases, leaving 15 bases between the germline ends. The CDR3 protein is CASSLRGPRGHTEAFF. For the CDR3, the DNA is TGTGCCAGCAGCTTAAGAGGCCCGCGGGGACACACTGAAGCTTTCTTT.

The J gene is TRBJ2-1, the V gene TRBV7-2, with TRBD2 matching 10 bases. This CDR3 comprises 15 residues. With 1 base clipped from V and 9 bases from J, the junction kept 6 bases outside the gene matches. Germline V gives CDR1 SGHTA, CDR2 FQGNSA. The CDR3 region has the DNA TGTGCCAGCAGCTTAGGGTCTAGCGGGAGAGGTGAGCAGTTCTTC. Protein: CASSLGSSGRGEQFF.

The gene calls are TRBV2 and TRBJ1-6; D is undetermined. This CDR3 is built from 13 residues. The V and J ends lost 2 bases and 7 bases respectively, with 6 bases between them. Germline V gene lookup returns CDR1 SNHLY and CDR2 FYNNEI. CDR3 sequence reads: CASSELANSPLHF. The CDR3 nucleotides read TGTGCCAGCAGTGAATTGGCCAATTCACCCCTCCACTTT.